A single sample gave rise to the 27 T cell receptor beta chains below, sequenced in a study of OX40 agonist ivuxolimab in advanced cancers. Assay used: immunoSEQ multiplex PCR; TCRdb lists only in-frame clones, some missing. The table lists 60,000 to 85,000 clones, approximately 90% of them singletons. The material was CD4+ or CD8+ T cells sorted from blood, obtained in a trial of the OX40 agonist ivuxolimab. The source is an adult with an advanced solid tumor such as melanoma, head and neck, liver or kidney cancer.

On this clone itself: Sequence at one end of the junction differs from germline and may be a read error. The chain carries TRBV7-7 and TRBJ2-2; tentatively, D is TRBD1 or TRBD2 (6 bases each). CDR1 is SSHAT, CDR2 FNYEAQ, per germline (reference sequence). The CDR3 sequence is 18 residues long. For the CDR3, the DNA is TGTGCTAGCAGCTTCTGGGGGCGCGGGAAGGGGAACACCGGGGAGCTGTTTTTT. It encodes CASSFWGRGKGNTGELFF.

The rearrangement links TRBV6-6 to TRBJ1-6, with 7 bases identical to TRBD1. Per germline, CDR1 MNHNY and CDR2 SVGAGI (reference sequence). Germline trimming cut 8 bases from V and 6 bases from J; bases unmatched to any gene: 4. This CDR3 is 13 amino acids long. The chain's CDR3 is CASDRDGNSPLHF. For the CDR3, the DNA is TGTGCCAGCGACAGGGATGGTAATTCACCCCTCCACTTT.

The chain carries TRBV5-8 and TRBJ1-4; 7 bases are shared with TRBD1. The CDR3 loop spans 15 amino acids. V shed 0 bases and J 7 bases; nucleotides not matched to a gene: 6. The V gene's germline CDR1 is SGHTS and CDR2 YDEGEE. The CDR3 bases are TGTGCCAGCAGCTTGGACAGGGGAATAGGTGAAAAACTGTTTTTT. It specifies CASSLDRGIGEKLFF. Looking up the rest from reference TRBV5-8 and TRBJ1-4 gives the full variable domain: EAGVTQSPTHLIKTRGQQATLRCSPISGHTSVYWYQQALGLGLQFLLWYDEGEERNRGNFPPRFSGRQFPNYSSELNVNALELEDSALYLCASSLDRGIGEKLFFGSGTQLSVL.

The chain carries TRBV29-1 and TRBJ1-1, with D maybe TRBD1 (6 bases). The V and J ends lost 7 bases and 1 base respectively, with 13 bases between them. CDR1 and CDR2 (germline): SQVTM, ANQGSEA. The CDR3 length is 13 residues. In DNA form, the CDR3 reads TGCAGCGCCTCCCGGGGGCGGAACACTGAAGCTTTCTTT. It is translated as CSASRGRNTEAFF.

The genes are TRBV18 and TRBJ1-3, with TRBD1 matching 10 bases. The germline V gene encodes CDR1 KGHSH and CDR2 LQKENI. After removal of 6 bases from V and 3 bases from J, the junction contained 8 bases not matched to a gene. There are 16 residues in the CDR3. The CDR3 protein is CASSPGRDRGGNTIYF. The CDR3 DNA is TGTGCCAGCTCTCCGGGCCGGGACAGGGGTGGAAACACCATATATTTT.

The chain employs TRBV2 and TRBJ2-1, with 8 bases aligning to TRBD1. The CDR3 is 14 amino acids. Germline V lookup: CDR1 SNHLY, CDR2 FYNNEI. Unmatched junction bases numbered 10, after V lost 6 bases and J lost 9 bases. The DNA for the CDR3 is TGTGCCAGCAGGACAGGGGTGGGTTTAGGTGAGCAGTTCTTC. As protein: CASRTGVGLGEQFF.

The chain carries TRBV10-3 and TRBJ2-6; 10 nucleotides match TRBD1. CDR1 and CDR2 from the germline V gene are ENHRY and SYGVKD. J was trimmed by 0 bases and V by 7 bases; bases with no gene match: 6. This CDR3 has 17 residues. CDR3 in amino acids: CAITPGQGSSGANVLTF. The DNA for the CDR3 is TGTGCCATCACCCCGGGACAGGGGAGCTCTGGGGCCAACGTCCTGACTTTC.

The V call is TRBV9, the J call TRBJ1-2; a weak D match, TRBD1 (5 bases). CDR3 length equals 12 residues. Deletions cut 0 bases from V and 6 bases from J, with 6 bases between. Looked up from germline, CDR1 is SGDLS and CDR2 is YYNGEE. The CDR3 DNA reads TGTGCCAGCAGCGTAGGGGGGGATGGCTACACCTTC. This encodes CASSVGGDGYTF.

V gene TRBV28 combines with J gene TRBJ2-7, with 10 bases that match TRBD1. V lost 4 bases, J lost 6 bases, and 9 bases stayed unmatched. Germline V gene data show CDR1 as MDHEN and CDR2 as SYDVKM. This CDR3 spans 15 amino acids. CDR3 sequence: CASSSTDRGFREQYF. In DNA, the CDR3 is TGTGCCAGCAGTTCCACGGACAGGGGGTTTCGCGAGCAGTACTTC.

This clone was picked up a small number of times. The chain uses TRBV27 and TRBJ1-4, with D maybe TRBD1 (6 bases). Trimming took 6 bases from V and 7 from J, leaving 18 bases between them. Germline CDR1 MNHEY, CDR2 SMNVEV (reference sequence). CDR3 length: 15 residues. CDR3 in DNA: TGTGCCAGCAGGGATGGACAGTGGCGGGCTGAAAAACTGTTTTTT. Protein sequence: CASRDGQWRAEKLFF.

This clone appeared a single time. This rearrangement joins TRBV2 to TRBJ1-4; D unclear. CDR1 and CDR2 from the germline V gene are SNHLY and FYNNEI. The CDR3 spans 12 residues. Trimming cost V 5 bases and J 7 bases, with 8 bases left between them. The chain's CDR3 is CASSIRLEKLFF. The DNA of the CDR3 is TGTGCCAGCAGTATACGACTTGAAAAACTGTTTTTT.

V usage is TRBV27 and J usage is TRBJ2-1; 11 bases match TRBD1. Germline CDR1 reads MNHEY; CDR2 reads SMNVEV (reference sequence). The ends lost 6 bases at V and 7 bases at J; junction bases unmatched: 8. The CDR3 contains 15 residues. The CDR3 bases are TGTGCCAGCAGCCGTGGGACAGGGGGTTGGAATGAGCAGTTCTTC. It translates to CASSRGTGGWNEQFF.

J is TRBJ2-7 and V is TRBV15, with TRBD1 as a possible D gene (5 bases). Per germline, CDR1 LNHNV and CDR2 YYDKDF (reference sequence). This CDR3 comprises 15 residues. V was clipped by 1 base and J by 0 bases, with 10 bases between them. CDR3 DNA: TGTGCCACCAGCAGAGCCTCCGACAGCTCCTACGAGCAGTACTTC. It specifies CATSRASDSSYEQYF.

In DNA, the CDR3 is TGTGCCAGCAGTGCAGGGGGGGGGCGACGCACTGAAGCTTTCTTT. Its protein is CASSAGGGRRTEAFF. The V call is TRBV6-1, the J call TRBJ1-1; 7 positions match TRBD1. Per the germline V gene, CDR1 is MNHNS and CDR2 is SASEGT. This CDR3 is built from 15 residues. Unmatched junction bases numbered 9, after V lost 4 bases and J lost 4 bases.

This clone was seen just once. This CDR3 is CASGTSGALRTDTQYF. CDR3 coding DNA: TGTGCCAGTGGGACTAGCGGAGCGCTACGCACAGATACGCAGTATTTT. The V call is TRBV19, the J call TRBJ2-3, with 11 bases matching TRBD2. In germline, CDR1 is LNHDA, CDR2 SQIVND (reference sequence). The CDR3 is made up of 16 amino acids. The V and J ends lost 8 bases and 1 base, in that order; junction bases with no gene match: 8.

This rearrangement joins TRBV20-1 to TRBJ2-7; 9 bases match TRBD1. The CDR3 is 11 residues long. J was trimmed by 12 bases and V by 5 bases; bases with no gene match: 8. CDR1 and CDR2 (germline): DFQATT, SNEGSKA (reference sequence). This CDR3 is CSAGGQGFPYF. The DNA for the CDR3 is TGCAGTGCTGGGGGACAGGGCTTTCCGTACTTC.

The chain joins TRBV14 to TRBJ2-2; 11 bases line up with TRBD2. With 2 bases clipped from V and 3 bases from J, the junction kept 2 bases outside the gene matches. CDR3 size: 16 residues. The germline V gene has CDR1 SGHDN and CDR2 FVKESK. The CDR3 is CASSQSSGRDTGELFF. In DNA form, the CDR3 reads TGTGCCAGCAGCCAAAGTAGCGGGAGGGACACCGGGGAGCTGTTTTTT.

The chain couples TRBV4-1 to TRBJ2-5, with 9 bases lining up with TRBD2. The closer fit of TRBJ2-7 to the DNA end suggests the J call may be wrong. The CDR3 is 16 residues long. Germline assignment: CDR1 MGHRA and CDR2 YSYEKL. This chain's CDR3 is CASSQTPGLASHEQYF. CDR3 nucleotides: TGCGCCAGCAGCCAAACCCCGGGACTAGCTTCCCACGAGCAGTACTTC.

The chain carries TRBV7-7 and TRBJ2-5; 11 nucleotides agree with TRBD2. The CDR3 is 15 residues long. With 1 base clipped from V and 4 bases from J, the junction kept 2 bases outside the gene matches. The germline gives CDR1 SSHAT, CDR2 FNYEAQ (reference sequence). CDR3 in amino acids: CASSLGGTSGETQYF. The CDR3 DNA reads TGTGCCAGCAGCTTAGGAGGGACTAGCGGAGAGACCCAGTACTTC.

The chain couples TRBV28 to TRBJ1-3; tentative D call: TRBD1 (5 bases). The CDR3 totals 16 residues. The V end was cut by 1 base, the J end by 2 bases, with 12 bases between. Germline CDR1 MDHEN, CDR2 SYDVKM. The CDR3 sequence is CASSLYVQATGNTIYF. The DNA of the CDR3 is TGTGCCAGCAGTTTATACGTACAGGCTACTGGAAACACCATATATTTT. The full variable domain, rest sourced from reference TRBV28 and TRBJ1-3, is DVKVTQSSRYLVKRTGEKVFLECVQDMDHENMFWYRQDPGLGLRLIYFSYDVKMKEKGDIPEGYSVSREKKERFSLILESASTNQTSMYLCASSLYVQATGNTIYFGEGSWLTVV.

The CDR3 sequence is CASSPDRGRGTQYF. The CDR3 bases are TGTGCCAGCTCACCTGACAGGGGGCGAGGTACGCAGTATTTT. J is TRBJ2-3 and V is TRBV18, with 10 bases lining up with TRBD1. The germline gives CDR1 KGHSH, CDR2 LQKENI. This CDR3 contains 14 residues. V was pared by 3 bases and J by 8 bases, with 5 bases of the junction left unmatched.

The chain recombines TRBV5-5 with TRBJ2-7; D possibly uses TRBD1 or TRBD2 (8 bases each). V shed 0 bases and J shed 0 bases, with 19 bases lying between them. This CDR3 has 18 residues. Germline CDR1 SGHKS, CDR2 YYEKEE (reference sequence). The CDR3 here is CASSLEAGGAGGSYEQYF. Written as DNA, the CDR3 is TGTGCCAGCAGCTTGGAGGCAGGGGGCGCGGGGGGCTCCTACGAGCAGTACTTC.

The V and J genes are TRBV6-1 and TRBJ2-7; perhaps TRBD2 as D (6 bases). Germline loops: CDR1 MNHNS, CDR2 SASEGT. This CDR3 comprises 14 residues. The V and J ends lost 2 bases and 7 bases respectively, with 15 bases between them. CDR3 protein: CASSEIRYGGEQYF. The CDR3 nucleotides are TGTGCCAGCAGTGAAATTAGGTATGGGGGGGAGCAGTACTTC.

The genes are TRBV9 and TRBJ2-6; weak D call: TRBD1 (6 bases). Germline-derived CDR1 and CDR2 are SGDLS and YYNGEE. The germline V and J ends were trimmed by 4 bases and 2 bases, with 7 bases remaining between them. CDR3 length: 14 amino acids. CDR3 loop: CASSSGAGANVLTF. CDR3 nucleotides: TGTGCCAGCAGCTCAGGGGCTGGGGCCAACGTCCTGACTTTC.

This chain uses TRBV7-2 with TRBJ2-7; the match to TRBD1 covers 7 bases. The J segment lost 2 bases and the V segment lost 5 bases, leaving 6 bases of the junction unmatched. This CDR3 contains 14 residues. Per the germline V gene, CDR1 is SGHTA and CDR2 is FQGNSA. The CDR3 coding sequence is TGTGCCAGCAGCCCCGCCACAGGGGCCTACGAGCAGTACTTC. It codes for CASSPATGAYEQYF.

The rearrangement joins TRBV28 to TRBJ2-1; 8 bases agree with TRBD2. Germline CDR1 reads MDHEN; CDR2 reads SYDVKM. Losses at the gene ends were 4 bases for V and 12 bases for J; bases not matched to a gene: 8. CDR3 size: 13 residues. CDR3 in amino acids: CASSSREGFWQFF. The CDR3 coding sequence is TGTGCCAGCAGTTCCCGGGAGGGGTTCTGGCAGTTCTTC.

V gene TRBV11-2 combines with J gene TRBJ2-5; tentatively, D is TRBD2 (5 bases). Per the germline V gene, CDR1 is SGHAT and CDR2 is FQNNGV. The CDR3 has 15 residues. The germline V and J ends were trimmed by 1 base and 4 bases, with 13 bases remaining between them. In DNA form, the CDR3 reads TGTGCCAGCAGCTTAGTGCCAATACTAGGAGAGACCCAGTACTTC. It specifies CASSLVPILGETQYF.